Each of the 20 T cell receptor beta chains below was sequenced from the same sample in a study of neurological immune-mediated disorders. TCRdb processed the 5' RACE reads anew with MiXCR; each CDR3 protein has one entry. The repertoire holds fewer than 75,000 distinct CDR3 sequences, less than 5.5% seen once, with 6.9% in the top ten. Sequenced sample: PBMCs. The receptors come from a man between 25 and 39 years old with multiple sclerosis.

The chain employs TRBV5-1 and TRBJ1-2; D gene uncertain. The CDR3 runs 13 residues. The V gene lost 4 bases and the J gene lost 3 bases, with 10 bases spanning the gap. The germline gives CDR1 SGHRS, CDR2 YFSETQ. CDR3 sequence (DNA): TGCGCCAGCAGCGAGACCCCGGACTATGGCTACACCTTC. Protein: CASSETPDYGYTF.

A remark on this clonotype: A much larger clone differs from this one at a single base, so this may be a read error. V is TRBV9 and J is TRBJ1-1; tentatively, D is TRBD1 (5 bases). Germline CDR1 and CDR2: SGDLS and YYNGEE. This CDR3 spans 14 amino acids. The V end was cut by 4 bases, the J end by 4 bases, with 14 bases between. CDR3 region: CASSFWTGGTEAFF. CDR3 sequence (DNA): TGTGCCAGCAGCTTCTGGACGGGGGGCACTGAAGCTTTCTTT. The variable domain in full, with the rest retrieved from reference TRBV9 and TRBJ1-1, is DSGVTQTPKHLITATGQRVTLRCSPRSGDLSVYWYQQSLDQGLQFLIQYYNGEERAKGNILERFSAQQFPDLHSELNLSSLELGDSALYFCASSFWTGGTEAFFGQGTRLTVV.

This clonotype was counted many times. The chain recombines TRBV20-1 with TRBJ1-6, with D possibly matching TRBD1 (6 bases). With 3 bases removed from V and 5 bases from J, the gap between germline ends came to 14 bases. Germline assignment: CDR1 DFQATT and CDR2 SNEGSKA (reference sequence). This CDR3 contains 15 residues. CDR3 loop: CSASGGAGDNSPLHF. CDR3 DNA sequence: TGCAGTGCTAGTGGGGGCGCAGGAGATAATTCACCCCTCCACTTT.

The chain is built from TRBV6-6 and TRBJ1-2, with D tentatively TRBD1 (6 bases). The CDR3 loop spans 15 amino acids. Trimming cost V 2 bases and J 6 bases, with 16 bases left between them. CDR1 and CDR2 from the germline V gene are MNHNY and SVGAGI (reference sequence). The CDR3, as DNA: TGTGCCAGCAGTTACCTTACAGCGGGGGGCGATGGCTACACCTTC. Translation: CASSYLTAGGDGYTF.

The table lists this clonotype with a few counts. The V call is TRBV3-1, the J call TRBJ2-3; D call uncertain. The CDR3 contains 15 residues. Germline-derived CDR1 and CDR2 are LGHDT and YNNKEL (reference sequence). V shed 5 bases and J shed 2 bases, with 14 bases lying between them. DNA for the CDR3: TGTGCCAGCAGCAAAACCATGCCCAACACAGATACGCAGTATTTT. The encoded protein is CASSKTMPNTDTQYF.

This clonotype was observed a few times. This CDR3 is CASSRGGPNTEAFF. The DNA for the CDR3 is TGTGCCAGCAGTCGAGGGGGGCCGAACACTGAAGCTTTCTTT. The chain links TRBV25-1 to TRBJ1-1, with D maybe TRBD1 (6 bases). CDR1 is MGHDK and CDR2 is SYGVNS in the germline V gene. The CDR3 is 14 residues long. Trimming stripped 5 bases from V and 1 base from J, with 11 bases between.

This clonotype was observed a handful of times. The chain couples TRBV5-6 to TRBJ1-1; TRBD1 might be the D (6 bases). The CDR3 has 15 amino acids. Deletions cut 4 bases from V and 3 bases from J, with 16 bases between. Germline values: CDR1 SGHDT, CDR2 YYEEEE. This chain's CDR3 is CASSLGGAGDTEAFF. CDR3 bases: TGTGCCAGCAGCCTAGGGGGGGCCGGGGACACTGAAGCTTTCTTT.

This clonotype was picked up many times. The V gene is TRBV20-1, the J gene TRBJ2-1; perhaps TRBD1 as D (6 bases). Germline CDR1 DFQATT, CDR2 SNEGSKA (reference sequence). CDR3 length: 14 amino acids. For the CDR3, the DNA is TGCAGCGCCCTTGGGGGCAATTTGGGGAATGAGCAGTTCTTC. This gives the protein CSALGGNLGNEQFF.

This clonotype appeared many times. This chain connects TRBV4-1 to TRBJ2-7, with no clear D. The CDR3 is made up of 15 amino acids. Trimming pared 4 bases from V and 4 bases from J, leaving 17 bases between. CDR1 and CDR2 from the germline V gene are MGHRA and YSYEKL. The CDR3 is CASSPLTSARYEQYF. The CDR3 DNA is TGCGCCAGCAGCCCCCTGACTTCAGCCCGATACGAGCAGTACTTC.

This clonotype was picked up many times. The chain joins TRBV24-1 to TRBJ2-1, with D perhaps assigned TRBD1 or TRBD2 (5 bases each). Germline CDR1 KGHDR, CDR2 SFDVKD. The CDR3 length is 15 residues. Trimming stripped 3 bases from V and 5 bases from J, with 13 bases between. In DNA, the CDR3 is TGTGCCACCAGTGATCCTGGGACGGAGAACAATGAGCAGTTCTTC. Translation: CATSDPGTENNEQFF.

This clonotype was seen at least ten times. The chain has TRBV5-1 and TRBJ2-3, with 12 bases that match TRBD1. V lost 3 bases and J lost 5; bases outside the gene matches: 4. The CDR3 spans 15 residues. Germline lookup yields CDR1 SGHRS and CDR2 YFSETQ. This chain's CDR3 is CASSSGTGGKDTQYF. The CDR3 DNA is TGCGCCAGCAGCTCCGGGACAGGGGGCAAAGATACGCAGTATTTT.

This clonotype was recorded at least ten times. V and J are TRBV7-9 and TRBJ2-7; D might be TRBD1 (5 bases). Trimming pared 4 bases from V and 4 bases from J, leaving 11 bases between. From germline, CDR1 is SEHNR and CDR2 FQNEAQ (reference sequence). CDR3 length: 13 amino acids. The CDR3 region has the DNA TGTGCCAGCAGCTCGCTGACAGATTACGAGCAGTACGTC. It encodes CASSSLTDYEQYV.

This clonotype has a count of ten or more. This chain joins TRBV12-3 or TRBV12-4 and TRBJ1-2; TRBD1 matches 8 bases. The CDR3 contains 13 residues. V shed 5 bases, J shed 8 bases, and the junction held 7 bases outside the gene matches. The chain's CDR3 is CASSARTGSGYTF. DNA for the CDR3: TGTGCCAGCAGTGCCCGGACAGGGTCCGGCTACACCTTC.

By share, this clonotype ranks as medium-sized. The J gene is TRBJ2-3, the V gene TRBV27; D is possibly TRBD1 or TRBD2 (6 bases each). There are 14 residues in the CDR3. Germline assignment: CDR1 MNHEY and CDR2 SMNVEV (reference sequence). Trimming took off 7 bases at V and 3 bases at J, with 14 bases between the two ends. CDR3 DNA sequence: TGTGCCAGCAACGGGGGCGTAGAAACAGATACGCAGTATTTT. Translating gives CASNGGVETDTQYF.

The table lists this clonotype with many counts. The chain carries TRBV27 and TRBJ1-5, with D perhaps matching TRBD1 (5 bases). Germline CDR1 and CDR2: MNHEY and SMNVEV (reference sequence). This CDR3 has 13 residues. Trimming left V 6 bases short and J 6 bases short, with 12 bases between. The CDR3 DNA is TGTGCCAGCAGCCGGGGACCGGGTCAGCCCCAGCATTTT. Its protein is CASSRGPGQPQHF.

This clonotype was counted many times. The V call is TRBV20-1, the J call TRBJ2-2; the D call may be TRBD1 or TRBD2 (5 bases each). CDR1 and CDR2 (germline): DFQATT, SNEGSKA (reference sequence). This CDR3 spans 16 amino acids. V was pared by 6 bases and J by 2 bases, with 19 bases between. CDR3 nucleotide sequence: TGCAGTGCCCGGCCCCCGGGACGGCAAAACACCGGGGAGCTGTTTTTT. Translating it yields CSARPPGRQNTGELFF.

This clonotype was seen repeatedly, ten times or more. A junction end diverges from the germline sequence, so it may reflect a read error. The chain combines TRBV10-2 with TRBJ1-2; the match to TRBD1 covers 8 bases. CDR1 and CDR2 from the germline V gene are WSHSY and SAAADI. The CDR3 is 15 residues long. The CDR3 nucleotides are TGCGCCAGCAGTGAACAGGGTGGGCGAGGATCAGGGGGCTCCTTC. As protein: CASSEQGGRGSGGSF.

This clonotype has at least ten counts. The chain recombines TRBV3-1 with TRBJ1-2, with TRBD1 matching over 7 bases. The CDR3 is 15 amino acids. Trimming at V came to 3 bases and at J to 8 bases, leaving 12 bases not matched to a gene. Germline CDR1 and CDR2: LGHDT and YNNKEL (reference sequence). The DNA of the CDR3 is TGTGCCAGCAGCCAGTACGGACAGGTCGACCACGGCTACACCTTC. Its protein product is CASSQYGQVDHGYTF.

In its sample, this clonotype was seen many times. The chain has TRBV6-5 and TRBJ1-5, with 7 bases identical to TRBD1. This CDR3 spans 14 amino acids. The trim removed 6 bases at V and 9 bases at J, leaving 11 bases unmatched. CDR1 is MNHEY and CDR2 is SVGAGI in the germline V gene. The CDR3 sequence is CASRRQGPKGPQHF. In DNA form, the CDR3 reads TGTGCCAGCAGAAGACAGGGCCCCAAGGGGCCCCAGCATTTT.

This clonotype was observed at least ten times. V and J are TRBV12-3 or TRBV12-4 and TRBJ2-2, with a possible D match to TRBD1 (6 bases). The CDR3 runs to 15 residues. Trimming took off 5 bases at V and 1 base at J, with 11 bases between the two ends. In DNA form, the CDR3 reads TGTGCCAGCAGTCAACGGGACAAGAACACCGGGGAGCTGTTTTTT. This gives the protein CASSQRDKNTGELFF.